The 9 T cell receptor beta chains in this list originate from one sample, sequenced in a study of T cells after yellow fever vaccination. A single record per CDR3 protein comes from TCRdb applying MiXCR to the 5' RACE reads. The sample has under 500,000 distinct CDR3 sequences; 15% to 20% are singletons. The input for sequencing was PBMCs, taken before the yellow fever booster vaccination. These receptors all stem from a young man who received the YFV17D yellow fever vaccine.

The chain carries TRBV6-5 and TRBJ2-3; 8 bases fit TRBD1. Trimming cost V 2 bases and J 1 base; bases outside gene matches: 2. CDR1 is MNHEY and CDR2 is SVGAGI in the germline V gene. This CDR3 has 15 amino acids. In DNA, the CDR3 is TGTGCCAGCAGTTACGTGACAGGGGGCACAGATACGCAGTATTTT. Its translation: CASSYVTGGTDTQYF.

The table lists this clonotype with a few counts. The chain uses TRBV10-3 and TRBJ2-3, with 7 bases fitting TRBD1. The germline gives CDR1 ENHRY, CDR2 SYGVKD. The CDR3 loop spans 14 amino acids. Losses at the gene ends were 2 bases for V and 4 bases for J; bases not matched to a gene: 3. CDR3 loop: CAISERGQADTQYF. The CDR3 DNA sequence: TGTGCCATCAGTGAGAGGGGGCAGGCAGATACGCAGTATTTT.

J is TRBJ2-7 and V is TRBV5-1; the match to TRBD1 covers 10 bases. The CDR3 consists of 16 residues. V lost 6 bases, J lost 2 bases, and 11 bases stayed unmatched. Germline V CDR1 and CDR2: SGHRS, YFSETQ. The CDR3 DNA sequence: TGCGCCAGCACCTCGTCGGGACAGGGGTACACCTACGAGCAGTACGTC. As protein: CASTSSGQGYTYEQYV.

The chain employs TRBV5-1 and TRBJ1-5; D perhaps matches TRBD1 (6 bases). The CDR3 spans 14 residues. V shed 4 bases and J shed 4 bases, with 12 bases lying between them. CDR1 is SGHRS, CDR2 YFSETQ, per germline. Written as DNA, the CDR3 is TGCGCCAGCAGCGTAGGGACACTAAATCAGCCCCAGCATTTT. This encodes CASSVGTLNQPQHF.

This clonotype was counted at least ten times. The V call is TRBV4-2, the J call TRBJ1-5, with D unclear. Germline CDR1 and CDR2: LGHNA and YNFKEQ. Trimming stripped 0 bases from V and 3 bases from J, with 12 bases between. This CDR3 spans 16 amino acids. For the CDR3, the DNA is TGTGCCAGCAGCCAAGAATTGGGAGACAACAATCAGCCCCAGCATTTT. Its protein is CASSQELGDNNQPQHF.

Details on this clonotype: Relative to the germline gene, one junction end is altered; a read error may explain this. The rearrangement joins TRBV7-7 to TRBJ2-1; no clear D. The CDR3 extends over 13 amino acids. The germline gives CDR1 SSHAT, CDR2 FNYEAQ (reference sequence). The CDR3 spells CASSLAESHEQFF. Here the CDR3 DNA reads TGTGCTAGCAGCTTAGCAGAGAGTCATGAGCAGTTCTTC. Based on the CDR3 plus reference TRBV7-7 and TRBJ2-1, the full variable domain is GAGVSQSPRYKVTKRGQDVTLRCDPISSHATLYWYQQALGQGPEFLTYFNYEAQPDKSGLPSDRFSAERPEGSISTLTIQRTEQRDSAMYRCASSLAESHEQFFGPGTRLTVL.

Only a few counts were recorded for this clonotype. The rearrangement uses TRBV5-5 and TRBJ2-7; TRBD2 might be the D (5 bases). The V gene lost 1 base and the J gene lost 0 bases, with 11 bases spanning the gap. Germline CDR1 reads SGHKS; CDR2 reads YYEKEE (reference sequence). The CDR3 totals 15 residues. The CDR3 DNA reads TGTGCCAGCAGCTTGTCGGCAGGACTCTCCTACGAGCAGTACGTC. This sequence encodes CASSLSAGLSYEQYV.

This clonotype has just a few counts. This chain joins TRBV5-6 and TRBJ2-1; 8 nucleotides align to TRBD2. Trimming took 0 bases from V and 0 from J; bases not matched to a gene: 5. The CDR3 covers 17 residues. Germline V CDR1 and CDR2: SGHDT, YYEEEE. CDR3 sequence (DNA): TGTGCCAGCAGCTTGGATGGCGGGGGGCCCTCCTACAATGAGCAGTTCTTC. It specifies CASSLDGGGPSYNEQFF.

This clonotype was observed many times. The chain employs TRBV27 and TRBJ2-3; D ambiguous. The CDR3 runs to 16 residues. V was pared by 0 bases and J by 0 bases, with 10 bases between. From germline, CDR1 is MNHEY and CDR2 SMNVEV (reference sequence). CDR3 sequence: CASSLSPVASTDTQYF. The CDR3 region has the DNA TGTGCCAGCAGTTTATCCCCCGTAGCTAGCACAGATACGCAGTATTTT.